The present TCR beta chain was sequenced within a study of T cells after yellow fever vaccination. At the level of the study: Some fractions had low cell numbers, and these were prepared with SMART-Seq v4 Ultra Low Input.

Trimming took 5 bases from V and 0 from J; bases not matched to a gene: 18. This CDR3 is 21 amino acids long. Germline V gene sequence: CDR1 SGHAT, CDR2 FQNNGV. TCRdb ran MiXCR on the 5' RACE reads and lists one entry per CDR3 protein. The table includes about 260,000 distinct CDR3 sequences, roughly 13% detected once. This sample comprised CD4+ T cells sorted from PBMCs, obtained 45 days after the yellow fever booster vaccination. The TCR was taken from a man aged 25 to 40 who received the YFV17D yellow fever vaccine. The chain joins TRBV11-2 to TRBJ2-3; 12 nucleotides align to TRBD2. CDR3 protein: CASSALTRGLAGPPSTDTQYF. The CDR3 bases are TGTGCCAGCAGCGCACTTACTCGCGGACTAGCGGGACCACCTAGCACAGATACGCAGTATTTT.